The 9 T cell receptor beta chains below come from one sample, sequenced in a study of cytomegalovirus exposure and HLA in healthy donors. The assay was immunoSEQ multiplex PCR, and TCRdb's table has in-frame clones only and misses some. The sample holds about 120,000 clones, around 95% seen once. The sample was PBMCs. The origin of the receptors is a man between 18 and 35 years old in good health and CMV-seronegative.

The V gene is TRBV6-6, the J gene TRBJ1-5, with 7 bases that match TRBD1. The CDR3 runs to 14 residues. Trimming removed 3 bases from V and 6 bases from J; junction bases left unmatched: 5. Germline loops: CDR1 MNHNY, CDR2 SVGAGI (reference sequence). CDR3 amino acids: CASSYYEGAQPQHF. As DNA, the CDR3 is TGTGCCAGCAGTTATTATGAGGGGGCTCAGCCCCAGCATTTT.

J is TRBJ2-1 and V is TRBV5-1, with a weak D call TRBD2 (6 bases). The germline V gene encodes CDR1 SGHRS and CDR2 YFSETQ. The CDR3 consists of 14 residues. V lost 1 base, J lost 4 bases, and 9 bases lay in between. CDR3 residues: CASSLTGGYNEQFF. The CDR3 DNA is TGCGCCAGCAGCTTGACAGGAGGGTACAATGAGCAGTTCTTC.

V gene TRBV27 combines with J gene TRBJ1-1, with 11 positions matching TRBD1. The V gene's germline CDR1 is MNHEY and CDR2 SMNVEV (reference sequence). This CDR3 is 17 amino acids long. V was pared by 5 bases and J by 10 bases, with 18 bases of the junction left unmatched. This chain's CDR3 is CASSQWTGGLQTLGAFF. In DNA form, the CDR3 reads TGTGCCAGCAGTCAGTGGACAGGGGGCCTCCAAACACTTGGAGCTTTCTTT.

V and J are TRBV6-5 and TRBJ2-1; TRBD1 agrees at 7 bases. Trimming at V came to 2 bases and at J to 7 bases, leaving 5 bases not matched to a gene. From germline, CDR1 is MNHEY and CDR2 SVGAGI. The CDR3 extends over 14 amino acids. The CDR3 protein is CASSYASRGNEQFF. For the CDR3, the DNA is TGTGCCAGCAGTTACGCTAGCAGGGGGAATGAGCAGTTCTTC.

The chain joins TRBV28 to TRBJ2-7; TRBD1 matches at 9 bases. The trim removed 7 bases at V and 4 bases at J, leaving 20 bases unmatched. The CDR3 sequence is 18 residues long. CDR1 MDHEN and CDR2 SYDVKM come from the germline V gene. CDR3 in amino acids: CASKDSAIDRGLFYEQYF. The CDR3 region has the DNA TGTGCCAGCAAGGATAGCGCTATAGACAGGGGGTTGTTTTACGAGCAGTACTTC. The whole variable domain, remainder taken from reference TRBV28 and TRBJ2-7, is DVKVTQSSRYLVKRTGEKVFLECVQDMDHENMFWYRQDPGLGLRLIYFSYDVKMKEKGDIPEGYSVSREKKERFSLILESASTNQTSMYLCASKDSAIDRGLFYEQYFGPGTRLTVT.

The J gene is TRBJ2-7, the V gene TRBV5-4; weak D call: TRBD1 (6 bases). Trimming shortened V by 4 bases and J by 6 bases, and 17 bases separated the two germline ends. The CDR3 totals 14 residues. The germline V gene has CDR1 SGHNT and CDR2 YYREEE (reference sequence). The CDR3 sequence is CASSPDRYPLEQYF. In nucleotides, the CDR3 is TGTGCCAGCAGCCCCGACAGGTACCCCCTCGAGCAGTACTTC.

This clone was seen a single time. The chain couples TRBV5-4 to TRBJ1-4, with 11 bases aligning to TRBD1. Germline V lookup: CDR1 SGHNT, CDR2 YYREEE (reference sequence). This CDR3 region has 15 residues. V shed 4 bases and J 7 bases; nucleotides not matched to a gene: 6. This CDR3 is CASSRTGGAGEKLFF. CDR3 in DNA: TGTGCCAGCAGCAGGACAGGGGGCGCGGGTGAAAAACTGTTTTTT.

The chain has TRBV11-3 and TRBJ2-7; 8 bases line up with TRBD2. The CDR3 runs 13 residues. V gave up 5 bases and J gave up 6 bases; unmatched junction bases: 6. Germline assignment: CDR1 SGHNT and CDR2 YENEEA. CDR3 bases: TGTGCCAGCAGCCGTACTAGCGGCGGCGAGCAGTACTTC. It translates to CASSRTSGGEQYF.

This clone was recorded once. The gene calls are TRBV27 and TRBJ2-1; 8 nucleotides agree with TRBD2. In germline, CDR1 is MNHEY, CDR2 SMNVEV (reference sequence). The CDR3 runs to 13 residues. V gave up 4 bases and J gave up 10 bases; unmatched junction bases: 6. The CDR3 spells CASSSGLAGEQFF. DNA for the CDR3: TGTGCCAGCAGTTCAGGACTAGCTGGCGAGCAGTTCTTC.